This T cell receptor (beta chain) was documented in a study of T cells in Graves' hyperthyroidism and ophthalmopathy. Study findings and constraints: A 13 V-J signature model discriminated ophthalmopathy versus stable hyperthyroidism.

This clonotype was seen more than once but under ten times. Antigen: not known. Using 9.5 to 10 ml of fresh peripheral blood, PBMCs were prepared. CDR1 and CDR2 from the germline V gene are MGHDK and SYGVNS. Deletions cut 2 bases from V and 2 bases from J, with 12 bases between. This CDR3 comprises 15 residues. Amplification targeted TCR beta CDR3 regions from RNA transcripts. Initially, a first-round RT-PCR of the TCR CDR3 employed the HTBI primer set. TCRdb re-analysed the multiplex PCR reads in MiXCR, keeping a single row per CDR3 protein. The sample yields roughly 740,000 distinct CDR3 sequences, about 17% seen once.

This TCR came from a young man with Graves' hyperthyroidism. V is TRBV25-1 and J is TRBJ1-1; no reliable D call. Material for sequencing was blood. DNA for the CDR3: TGTGCCAGCAGTGAACTAGGACGGACCAACACTGAAGCTTTCTTT. Translated, it gives CASSELGRTNTEAFF.